This T cell receptor (beta chain) was observed in a study of cytotoxic CD8 clonotypes in ibrutinib-treated CLL. Looking at the study overall: Partial response occurred in about 25 patients and complete response in 2; at median about 70 months, around 14 remained remitted and 12 progressed. Study findings and constraints: Researchers report that baseline clonality outpaced age-matched healthy donors and tracked circulating CD8+ T-cell counts.

This clone was observed at least ten times. Its antigen is currently unknown. Cryopreserved PBMCs supplied 2 to 2.5 micrograms of genomic DNA for TCR beta libraries. The planned depth of sequencing spanned 1 in 200,000 to 1 in 1 million T cells. Clones were read by immunoSEQ multiplex PCR, and TCRdb kept only the in-frame ones, dropping some. The data hold some 76,000 clones, with roughly 80% observed a single time. The CDR3 spans 15 residues. The trim removed 6 bases at V and 1 base at J, leaving 8 bases unmatched. Germline CDR1 MNHNS, CDR2 SASEGT. The origin of this receptor is a human donor with chronic lymphocytic leukemia. The J gene is TRBJ2-7, the V gene TRBV6-1; 8 nucleotides match TRBD2. Here the sequenced sample was PBMCs, taken after 24 months of ibrutinib treatment. The CDR3 reads CASSRTGTSSYEQYF. The DNA for the CDR3 is TGTGCCAGCAGCCGAACCGGGACTAGTTCCTACGAGCAGTACTTC.